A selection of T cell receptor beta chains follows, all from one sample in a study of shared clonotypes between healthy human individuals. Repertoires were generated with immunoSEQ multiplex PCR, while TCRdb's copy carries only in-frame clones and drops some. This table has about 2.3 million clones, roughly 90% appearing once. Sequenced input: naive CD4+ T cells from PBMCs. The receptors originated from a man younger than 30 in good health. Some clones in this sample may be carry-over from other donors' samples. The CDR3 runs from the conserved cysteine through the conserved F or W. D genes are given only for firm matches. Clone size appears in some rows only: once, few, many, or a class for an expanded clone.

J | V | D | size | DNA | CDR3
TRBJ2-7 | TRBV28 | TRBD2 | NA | TGTGCCAGCAGTGCACCCGGGACTAGCGGAGGTTACGAGCAGTACTTC | CASSAPGTSGGYEQYF
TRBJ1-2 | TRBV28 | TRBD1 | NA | TGTGCCAGCTCTAGACAGGGCCTGGCTACTAACTATGGCTACACCTTC | CASSRQGLATNYGYTF
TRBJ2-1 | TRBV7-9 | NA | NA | TGTGCCAGCAGACGTGGAGGGGTTTCCAATGAGCAGTTCTTC | CASRRGGVSNEQFF
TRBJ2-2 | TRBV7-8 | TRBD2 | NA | TGTGCCAGCAGCCCAAGAAGACTAGCGGGAGGGCACGACACCGGGGAGCTGTTTTTT | CASSPRRLAGGHDTGELFF
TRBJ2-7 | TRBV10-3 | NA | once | TGTGCCATCAGTAAGGGGGCCTACGAGCAGTACTTC | CAISKGAYEQYF
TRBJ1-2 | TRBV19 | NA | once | TGTGCCAGTAGTATCTACAACTATGGCTACACCTTC | CASSIYNYGYTF
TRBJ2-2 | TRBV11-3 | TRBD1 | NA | TGTGCCAGCAGCTCGGACAGGGGTTACACCGGGGAGCTGTTTTTT | CASSSDRGYTGELFF
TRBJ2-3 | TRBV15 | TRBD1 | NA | TGTGCCACCAGCAGAGTCGGGACAGGGGGCCTAGATACGCAGTATTTT | CATSRVGTGGLDTQYF
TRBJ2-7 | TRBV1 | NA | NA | TGCACCAGCAGCCAGAGAAACCGATCCTACGAGCAGTACTTC | CTSSQRNRSYEQYF
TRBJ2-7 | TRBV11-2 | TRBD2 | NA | TGTGCCAGCAGCTTCACGAGCGGGAGTTCCTACGAGCAGTACTTC | CASSFTSGSSYEQYF
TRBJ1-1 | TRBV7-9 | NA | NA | TGTGCCAGCAGCTCGGCCGGGACCGTCAACACTGAAGCTTTCTTT | CASSSAGTVNTEAFF
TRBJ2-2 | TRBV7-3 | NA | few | TGTGCCAGCAGCTTATCCCCCGGGGAGCTGTTTTTT | CASSLSPGELFF
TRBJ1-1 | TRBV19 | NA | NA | TGTGCCAGTAGTATAGGAGTCGGGACCCTGAACACTGAAGCTTTCTTT | CASSIGVGTLNTEAFF
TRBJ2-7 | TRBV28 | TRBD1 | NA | TGTGCCAGCAGTTTGGGCGGGACAGGGGTGACCTACGAGCAGTACTTC | CASSLGGTGVTYEQYF
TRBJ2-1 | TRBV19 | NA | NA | TGTGCCAGTAGTATAGTTACTACGGGGGAGCAGTTCTTC | CASSIVTTGEQFF
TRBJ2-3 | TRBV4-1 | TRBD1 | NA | TGCGCCAGCAGCCAAGTCGCGGCAGGGGGCCGCACAGATACGCAGTATTTT | CASSQVAAGGRTDTQYF
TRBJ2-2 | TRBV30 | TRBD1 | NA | TGTGCCTGGACCCGGCAGGGGGCTGTTGCCGGGGAGCTGTTTTTT | CAWTRQGAVAGELFF
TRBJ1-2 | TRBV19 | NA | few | TGTGCCAGTAGTATAGCCTACAGCGCCGGCTATGGCTACACCTTC | CASSIAYSAGYGYTF
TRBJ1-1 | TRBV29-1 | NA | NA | TGCAGCGTTTGGGGTTTCGCCACTGAAGCTTTCTTT | CSVWGFATEAFF
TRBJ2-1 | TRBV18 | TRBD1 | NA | TGTGCCAGCTCACCACCGACAGGGTCGGGCGGCCATGAGCAGTTCTTC | CASSPPTGSGGHEQFF
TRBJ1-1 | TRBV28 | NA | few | TGTGCCAGCAACGCAGGGCGGGGCACTGAAGCTTTCTTT | CASNAGRGTEAFF
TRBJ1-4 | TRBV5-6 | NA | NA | TGTGCCAGCAGCTTGGCGTCTGAAGAAGCTAATGAAAAACTGTTTTTT | CASSLASEEANEKLFF
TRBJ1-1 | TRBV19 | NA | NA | TGTGCCAGTACCCTCAAGGGAGGGTTGAACACTGAAGCTTTCTTT | CASTLKGGLNTEAFF
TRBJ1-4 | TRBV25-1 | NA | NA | TGTGCCAGCAGATCGTACACAACTAATGAAAAACTGTTTTTT | CASRSYTTNEKLFF
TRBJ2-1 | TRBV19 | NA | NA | TGTGCCAGTAGTCGCAGCGGAAACCGGGGGAATGAGCAGTTCTTC | CASSRSGNRGNEQFF
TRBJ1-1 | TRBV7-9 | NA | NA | TGTGCCAGCAGCTCCCTATTCACTGAAGCTTTCTTT | CASSSLFTEAFF
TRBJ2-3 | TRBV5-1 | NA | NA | TGCGCCAGCAGCTCCCAGTTAACAGATACGCAGTATTTT | CASSSQLTDTQYF
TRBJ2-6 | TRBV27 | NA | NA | TGTGCCAGCAGTTTTGGGGCAGGGCCTCTCTATAGGGGTAAGGCCAACGTCCTGACTTTC | CASSFGAGPLYRGKANVLTF
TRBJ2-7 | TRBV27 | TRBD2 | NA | TGTGCCAGCAGCACCAGACTAGCGGGGTACTACGAGCAGTACTTC | CASSTRLAGYYEQYF
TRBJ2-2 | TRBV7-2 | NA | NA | TGTGCCAGCAGCTTTAGATTCACCGGGGAGCTGTTTTTT | CASSFRFTGELFF
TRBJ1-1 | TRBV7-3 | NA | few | TGTGCCAGCAGCTTCCTCGGGGAGGGGGCTGAAGCTTTCTTT | CASSFLGEGAEAFF
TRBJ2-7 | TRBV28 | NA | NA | TGTGCCAGCAGTTTATTTGTGGGCGCGTACGAGCAGTACTTC | CASSLFVGAYEQYF
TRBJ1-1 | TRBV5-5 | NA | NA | TGTGCCAGCAGCTTGCTTACAGGGATGAACACTGAAGCTTTCTTT | CASSLLTGMNTEAFF
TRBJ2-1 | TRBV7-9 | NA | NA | TGTGCCAGCAGCCCCGGGACTGCTAGTGAGCAGTTCTTC | CASSPGTASEQFF
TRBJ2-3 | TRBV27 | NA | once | TGTGCCAGCAGTTCCGCCACAGATACGCAGTATTTT | CASSSATDTQYF
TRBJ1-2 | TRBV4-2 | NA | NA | TGTGCCAGCAGCCAAGATCCGGCCAACTATGGCTACACCTTC | CASSQDPANYGYTF
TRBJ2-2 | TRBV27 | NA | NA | TGTGCCCCTCCCGCCGGGGCGCGGCGCACCGGGGAGCTGTTTTTT | CAPPAGARRTGELFF
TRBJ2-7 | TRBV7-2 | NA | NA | TGTGCCAGCAGCTTTCAGGCCTCCTACGAGCAGTACTTC | CASSFQASYEQYF
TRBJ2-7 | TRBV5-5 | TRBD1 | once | TGTGCCAGCAGCCTCCGGGACAGCCGGAGATACGAGCAGTACTTC | CASSLRDSRRYEQYF
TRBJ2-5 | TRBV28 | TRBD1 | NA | TGTGCCAGCAGTAAAGACAGGGTAGAGACCCAGTACTTC | CASSKDRVETQYF
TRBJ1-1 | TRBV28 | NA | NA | TGTGCCAGCACCGTGATAAGCTTGGGGACTGAAGCTTTCTTT | CASTVISLGTEAFF
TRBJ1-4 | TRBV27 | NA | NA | TGTGCCAGCAGTTTATCGAAGTGGGGTGGAAAACTGTTTTTT | CASSLSKWGGKLFF
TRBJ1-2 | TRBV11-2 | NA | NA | TGTGCCAGCAGCTTAGCACCGGGCCCCTATGGCTACACCTTC | CASSLAPGPYGYTF
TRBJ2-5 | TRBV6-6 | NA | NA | TGTGCCAGCAGTAGGGATATCCAAGAGACCCAGTACTTC | CASSRDIQETQYF
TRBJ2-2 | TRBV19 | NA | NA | TGTGCCAGTATGCGGGGAGACCTTAACACCGGGGAGCTGTTTTTT | CASMRGDLNTGELFF